In this sample, the clone carrying this T cell receptor (beta chain) turned up a few times. What it recognizes is unknown. These data belong to a study of response to subunit inactivated influenza vaccine. Whole-study findings and limits: It was the authors' suggestion that each seasonal influenza vaccination recruits few new T cells.

TCRdb processed the RT-PCR reads anew with MiXCR; each CDR3 protein has one entry. The sample holds about 500,000 distinct CDR3 sequences, approximately 17% seen once. The sequencing used CD4+ T cells sorted from PBMCs, collected less than 30 months after vaccination. The sequence was obtained from a man in his fifties or sixties who received an inactivated influenza vaccine.

The CDR3 sequence is CASRKGTVANQPQHF. The CDR3 DNA follows: TGTGCCAGCAGAAAAGGGACAGTCGCCAATCAGCCCCAGCATTTT. The rearrangement links TRBV6-1 to TRBJ1-5, with 7 bases fitting TRBD1. CDR3 length: 15 amino acids. J gave up 3 bases and V 6 bases, and 8 bases lay outside the gene matches. CDR1 is MNHNS, CDR2 SASEGT, per germline.